This TCR beta chain was identified in a study of vaccination and CD4 T cells after COVID-19. This clonotype has only one observation. Its target is not known. Trimming pared 1 base from V and 2 bases from J, leaving 15 bases between. The V gene's germline CDR1 is SGHVS and CDR2 FNYEAQ. This CDR3 is built from 16 residues. Study-wide findings and caveats: Median numbers of SARS-CoV-2-reactive clonotypes increased from approximately 21 to 40 (not a significant change).

Treatment noted: approximately nine-day PBMC culture with coronavirus spike peptide pools or control peptides (ViraFEST assay). The Oncomine TCR Beta short-read assay was applied to DNA of cultured CD4+ T cells. Via MiXCR, TCRdb re-called the PCR reads, giving one row per CDR3 protein. The sample includes over 15,000 distinct CDR3 sequences, 52% of them seen just once. The clonotype originates from a human donor who had recovered from COVID-19. Sequenced here: CD4+ T cells from blood, cultured in vitro, sampled before SARS-CoV-2 vaccination. V is TRBV7-6 and J is TRBJ2-7, with TRBD1 as a possible D gene (5 bases). CDR3 nucleotide sequence: TGTGCCAGCAGCTTAGTCGGCCAGGGAACTACCTACGAGCAGTACTTC. This gives the protein CASSLVGQGTTYEQYF. The variable domain in full, with the rest retrieved from reference TRBV7-6 and TRBJ2-7, is GAGVSQSPRYKVTKRGQDVALRCDPISGHVSLYWYRQALGQGPEFLTYFNYEAQQDKSGLPNDRFSAERPEGSISTLTIQRTEQRDSAMYRCASSLVGQGTTYEQYFGPGTRLTVT.